The TCR beta chain under discussion was sequenced for a study of blood T cell repertoires in COVID-19. Study-wide context: The United States, Italy and Spain provided the acute and convalescent COVID-19 samples. Sources were T cells, B-cell-depleted T cells, or PBMCs; the material itself was cDNA or gDNA.

The CDR3 contains 13 residues. CDR1 and CDR2 (germline): SGDLS, YYNGEE. Between the trimmed V and J ends, which lost 3 bases and 4 bases, there was a span of 10 bases. Original data processing: Estimates of nucleated cell counts were drawn from the amplification of reference gene primers. Measured with immunoSEQ multiplex PCR; TCRdb has only the in-frame clones, and not every one. That table furnishes V, J and clone size, whereas the DNA furnished D and trimming. The table records fewer than 90,000 clones, around 89% of them present only once. The sequence derives from a man aged 55 to 70 with acute or convalescent COVID-19. The chain uses TRBV9 and TRBJ1-2; D ambiguous. Specimen: peripheral blood. CDR3 sequence reads: CASSGGVAYGYTF. CDR3 coding DNA: TGTGCCAGCAGCGGAGGAGTGGCCTATGGCTACACCTTC.